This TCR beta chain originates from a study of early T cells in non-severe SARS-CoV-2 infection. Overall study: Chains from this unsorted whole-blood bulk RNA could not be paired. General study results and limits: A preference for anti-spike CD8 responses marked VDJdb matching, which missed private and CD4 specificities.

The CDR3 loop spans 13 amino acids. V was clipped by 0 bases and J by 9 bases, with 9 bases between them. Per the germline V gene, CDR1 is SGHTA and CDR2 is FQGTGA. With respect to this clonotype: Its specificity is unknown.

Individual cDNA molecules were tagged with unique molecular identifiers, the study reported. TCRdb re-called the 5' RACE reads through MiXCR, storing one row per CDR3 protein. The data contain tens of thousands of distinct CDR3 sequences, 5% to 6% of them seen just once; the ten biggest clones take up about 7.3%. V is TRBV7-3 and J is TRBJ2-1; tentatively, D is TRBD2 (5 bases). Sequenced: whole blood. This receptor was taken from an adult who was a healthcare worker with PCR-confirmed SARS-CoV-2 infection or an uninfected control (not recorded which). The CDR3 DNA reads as TGTGCCAGCAGCTTAACCACTAGAACTGAGCAGTTCTTC. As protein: CASSLTTRTEQFF.